This T cell receptor (beta chain) was obtained from a study of blood T cell repertoires in COVID-19. Generated by immunoSEQ multiplex PCR, the TCRdb table keeps only in-frame clones and is missing some. The data contain roughly 100,000 clones, roughly 87% of them singletons. CDR1 and CDR2 from the germline V gene are MNHNY and SVGAGI (reference sequence). The CDR3 runs to 16 residues. The trim removed 0 bases at V and 4 bases at J, leaving 7 bases unmatched. The receptor was derived from a man aged 50 to 60 in a cohort sampled during active COVID-19. The specimen was peripheral blood. The chain joins TRBV6-6 to TRBJ2-5, with TRBD1 matching over 8 bases. The chain's CDR3 is CASSYSRQGTAETQYF. The CDR3 nucleotides are TGTGCCAGCAGTTACTCCCGACAGGGGACAGCAGAGACCCAGTACTTC.